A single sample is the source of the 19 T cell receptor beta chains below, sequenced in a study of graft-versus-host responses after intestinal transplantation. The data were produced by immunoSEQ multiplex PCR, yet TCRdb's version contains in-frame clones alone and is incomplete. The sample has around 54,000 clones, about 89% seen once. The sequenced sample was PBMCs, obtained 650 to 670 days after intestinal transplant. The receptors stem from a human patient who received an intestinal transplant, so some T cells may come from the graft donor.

CDR3 DNA: TGTGCCACCGCCCCGGAGGGGGCAGGGACCGGGGAGCTGTTTTTT. Its translation: CATAPEGAGTGELFF. This sequence joins TRBV10-3 and TRBJ2-2, with D possibly being TRBD1 (7 bases). The CDR3 runs 15 residues. Between the trimmed V and J ends, which lost 10 bases and 5 bases, there was a span of 20 bases. Germline CDR1 and CDR2: ENHRY and SYGVKD.

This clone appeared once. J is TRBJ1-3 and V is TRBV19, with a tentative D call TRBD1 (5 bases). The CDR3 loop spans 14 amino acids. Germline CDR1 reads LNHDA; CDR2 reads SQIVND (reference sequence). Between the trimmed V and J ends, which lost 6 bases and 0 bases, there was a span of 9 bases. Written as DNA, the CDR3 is TGTGCCAGTAGCCCGACAGACTCTGGAAACACCATATATTTT. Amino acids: CASSPTDSGNTIYF.

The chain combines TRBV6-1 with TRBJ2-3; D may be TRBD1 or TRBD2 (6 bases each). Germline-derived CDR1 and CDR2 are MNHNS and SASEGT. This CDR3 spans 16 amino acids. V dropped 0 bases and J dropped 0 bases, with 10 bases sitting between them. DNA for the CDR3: TGTGCCAGCAGTGAAGCTCGGGGGCGTAGCACAGATACGCAGTATTTT. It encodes CASSEARGRSTDTQYF.

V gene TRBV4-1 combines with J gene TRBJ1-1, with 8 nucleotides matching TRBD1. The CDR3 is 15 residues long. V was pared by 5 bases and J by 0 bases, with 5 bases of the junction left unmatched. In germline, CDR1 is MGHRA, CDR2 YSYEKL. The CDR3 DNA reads TGCGCCAGCAGCGCCCGACAGGGGATGAACACTGAAGCTTTCTTT. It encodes CASSARQGMNTEAFF.

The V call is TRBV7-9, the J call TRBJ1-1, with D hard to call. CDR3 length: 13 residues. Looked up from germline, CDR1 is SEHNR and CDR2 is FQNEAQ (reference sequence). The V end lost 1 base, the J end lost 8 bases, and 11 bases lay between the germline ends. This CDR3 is CASSLGASKEAFF. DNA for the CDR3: TGTGCCAGCAGCTTAGGAGCTAGTAAAGAAGCTTTCTTT.

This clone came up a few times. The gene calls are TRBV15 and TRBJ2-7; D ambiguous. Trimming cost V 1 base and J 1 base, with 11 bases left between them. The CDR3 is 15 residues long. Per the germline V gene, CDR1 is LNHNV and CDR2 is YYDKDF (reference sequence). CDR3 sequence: CATSRGGLNSYEQYF. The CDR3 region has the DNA TGTGCCACCAGCAGAGGCGGTCTCAATTCCTACGAGCAGTACTTC. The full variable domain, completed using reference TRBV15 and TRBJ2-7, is DAMVIQNPRYQVTQFGKPVTLSCSQTLNHNVMYWYQQKSSQAPKLLFHYYDKDFNNEADTPDNFQSRRPNTSFCFLDIRSPGLGDTAMYLCATSRGGLNSYEQYFGPGTRLTVT.

The CDR3 region is CASSLELTGSSSQYF. CDR3 DNA sequence: TGTGCCAGCAGCTTAGAACTAACAGGGAGCTCTTCGCAGTATTTT. This rearrangement joins TRBV11-2 to TRBJ2-3, with D possibly TRBD1 on 6 matching bases. The V end lost 0 bases, the J end lost 10 bases, and 17 bases lay between the germline ends. Germline V gene lookup returns CDR1 SGHAT and CDR2 FQNNGV. The CDR3 covers 15 residues.

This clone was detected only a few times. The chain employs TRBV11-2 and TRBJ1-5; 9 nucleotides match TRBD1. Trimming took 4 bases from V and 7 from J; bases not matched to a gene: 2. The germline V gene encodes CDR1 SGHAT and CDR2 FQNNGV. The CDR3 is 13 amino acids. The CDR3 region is CASSSDRGQPQHF. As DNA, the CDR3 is TGTGCCAGCAGCTCGGACAGGGGCCAGCCCCAGCATTTT.

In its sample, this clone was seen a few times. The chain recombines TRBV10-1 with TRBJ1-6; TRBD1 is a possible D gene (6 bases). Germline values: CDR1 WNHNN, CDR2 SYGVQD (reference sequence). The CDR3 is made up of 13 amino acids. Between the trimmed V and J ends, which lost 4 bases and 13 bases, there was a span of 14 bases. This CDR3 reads CASSGQVTSPLHF. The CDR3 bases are TGCGCCAGCAGTGGACAGGTTACCTCGCCCCTCCACTTT.

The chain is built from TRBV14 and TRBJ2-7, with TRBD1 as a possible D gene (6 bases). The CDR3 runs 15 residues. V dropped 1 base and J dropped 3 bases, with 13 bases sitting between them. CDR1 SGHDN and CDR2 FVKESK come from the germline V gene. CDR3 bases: TGTGCCAGCAGCCAAGCACAGGGCGCTGACTACGAGCAGTACTTC. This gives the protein CASSQAQGADYEQYF.

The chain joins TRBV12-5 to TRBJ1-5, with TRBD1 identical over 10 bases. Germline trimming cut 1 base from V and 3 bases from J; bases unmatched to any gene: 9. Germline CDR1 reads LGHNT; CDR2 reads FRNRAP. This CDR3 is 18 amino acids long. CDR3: CASGLARDRGFLNQPQHF. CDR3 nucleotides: TGTGCTAGTGGTTTGGCCCGGGACAGGGGATTCCTCAATCAGCCCCAGCATTTT.

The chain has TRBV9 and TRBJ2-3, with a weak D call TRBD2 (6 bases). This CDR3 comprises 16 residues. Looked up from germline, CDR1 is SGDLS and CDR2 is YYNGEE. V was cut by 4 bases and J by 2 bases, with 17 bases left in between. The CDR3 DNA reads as TGTGCCAGCAGCTCCCCCTCGGGGGTATACACAGATACGCAGTATTTT. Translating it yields CASSSPSGVYTDTQYF.

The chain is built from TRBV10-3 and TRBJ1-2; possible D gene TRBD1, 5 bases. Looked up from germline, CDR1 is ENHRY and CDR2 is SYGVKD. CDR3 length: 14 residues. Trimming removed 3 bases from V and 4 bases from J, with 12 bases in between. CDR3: CAISDTQGSYGYTF. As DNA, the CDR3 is TGTGCCATCAGTGACACGCAGGGATCCTATGGCTACACCTTC.

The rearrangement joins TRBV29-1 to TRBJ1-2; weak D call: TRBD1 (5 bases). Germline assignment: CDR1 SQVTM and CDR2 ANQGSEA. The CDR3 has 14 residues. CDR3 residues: CRDLKGEANYGYTF. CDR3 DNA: TGCAGGGACCTAAAAGGGGAGGCAAACTATGGCTACACCTTC.

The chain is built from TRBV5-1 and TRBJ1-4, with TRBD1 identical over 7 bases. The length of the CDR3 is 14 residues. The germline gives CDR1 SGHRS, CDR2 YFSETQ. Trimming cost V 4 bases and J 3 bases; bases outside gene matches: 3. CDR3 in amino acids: CASSQGTANEKLFF. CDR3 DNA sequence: TGCGCCAGCAGCCAGGGGACAGCTAATGAAAAACTGTTTTTT. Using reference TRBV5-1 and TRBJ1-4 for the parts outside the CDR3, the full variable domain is KAGVTQTPRYLIKTRGQQVTLSCSPISGHRSVSWYQQTPGQGLQFLFEYFSETQRNKGNFPGRFSGRQFSNSRSEMNVSTLELGDSALYLCASSQGTANEKLFFGSGTQLSVL.

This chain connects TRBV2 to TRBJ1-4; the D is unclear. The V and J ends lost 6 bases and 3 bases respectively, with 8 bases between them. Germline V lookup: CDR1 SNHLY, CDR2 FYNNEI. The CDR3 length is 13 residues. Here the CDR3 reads CASRWEANEKLFF. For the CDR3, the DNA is TGTGCCAGCAGGTGGGAGGCTAATGAAAAACTGTTTTTT.

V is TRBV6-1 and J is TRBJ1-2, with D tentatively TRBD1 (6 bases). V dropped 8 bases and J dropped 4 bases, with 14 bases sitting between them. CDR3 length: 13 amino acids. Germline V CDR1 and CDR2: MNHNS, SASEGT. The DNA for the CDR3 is TGTGCCAGCGTGGCAGGGGTCGCCTATGGCTACACCTTC. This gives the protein CASVAGVAYGYTF.

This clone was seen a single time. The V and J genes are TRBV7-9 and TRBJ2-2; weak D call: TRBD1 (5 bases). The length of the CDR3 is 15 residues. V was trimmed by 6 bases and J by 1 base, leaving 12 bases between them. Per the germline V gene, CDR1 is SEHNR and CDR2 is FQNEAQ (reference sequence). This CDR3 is CASRLTEWNTGELFF. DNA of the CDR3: TGTGCCAGCAGGCTGACAGAGTGGAACACCGGGGAGCTGTTTTTT.

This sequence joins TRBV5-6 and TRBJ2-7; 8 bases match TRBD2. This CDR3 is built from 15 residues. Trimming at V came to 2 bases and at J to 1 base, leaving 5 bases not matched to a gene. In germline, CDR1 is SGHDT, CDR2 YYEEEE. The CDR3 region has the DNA TGTGCCAGCAGCTTTCCCGCGGGGGGTTCCTACGAGCAGTACTTC. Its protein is CASSFPAGGSYEQYF.